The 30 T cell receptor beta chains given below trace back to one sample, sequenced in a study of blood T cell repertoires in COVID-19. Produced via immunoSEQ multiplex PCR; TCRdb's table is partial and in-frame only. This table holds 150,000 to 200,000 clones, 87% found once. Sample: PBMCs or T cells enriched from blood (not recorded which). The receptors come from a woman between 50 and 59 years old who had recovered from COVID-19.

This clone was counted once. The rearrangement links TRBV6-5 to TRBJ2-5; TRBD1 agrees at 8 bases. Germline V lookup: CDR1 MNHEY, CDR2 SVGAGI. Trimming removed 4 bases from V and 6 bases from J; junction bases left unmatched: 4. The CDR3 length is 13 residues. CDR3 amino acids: CASSLGQGQTQYF. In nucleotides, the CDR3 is TGTGCCAGCAGTTTAGGACAGGGTCAGACCCAGTACTTC.

CDR3 DNA sequence: TGTGCCAGTAGTATTTTGGGACAGCGTCGGGAGCAGTACTTC. Residues: CASSILGQRREQYF. The chain recombines TRBV19 with TRBJ2-7; TRBD1 matches 7 bases. The CDR3 runs to 14 residues. Germline CDR1 is LNHDA and CDR2 is SQIVND (reference sequence). V was pared by 3 bases and J by 7 bases, with 9 bases of the junction left unmatched. Full variable domain (remainder filled in from reference TRBV19 and TRBJ2-7): DGGITQSPKYLFRKEGQNVTLSCEQNLNHDAMYWYRQDPGQGLRLIYYSQIVNDFQKGDIAEGYSVSREKKESFPLTVTSAQKNPTAFYLCASSILGQRREQYFGPGTRLTVT.

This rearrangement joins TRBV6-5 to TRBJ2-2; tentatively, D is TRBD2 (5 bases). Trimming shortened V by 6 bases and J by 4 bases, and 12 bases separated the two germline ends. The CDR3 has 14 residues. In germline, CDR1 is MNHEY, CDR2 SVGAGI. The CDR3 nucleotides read TGTGCCAGCAGCAGGCTCGAGGGCACCGGGGAGCTGTTTTTT. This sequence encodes CASSRLEGTGELFF.

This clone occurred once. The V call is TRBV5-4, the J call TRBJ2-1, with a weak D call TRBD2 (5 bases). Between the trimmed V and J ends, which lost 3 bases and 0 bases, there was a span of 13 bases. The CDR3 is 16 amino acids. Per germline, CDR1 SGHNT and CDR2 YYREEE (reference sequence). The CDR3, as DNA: TGTGCCAGCAGCTCGTATGGACTCAGCTCCTACAATGAGCAGTTCTTC. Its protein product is CASSSYGLSSYNEQFF.

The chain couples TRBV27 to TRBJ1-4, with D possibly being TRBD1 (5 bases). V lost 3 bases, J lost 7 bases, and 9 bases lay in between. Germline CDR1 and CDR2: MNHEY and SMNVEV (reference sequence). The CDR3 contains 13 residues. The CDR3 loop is CASSFSRGEKLFF. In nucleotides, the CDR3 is TGTGCCAGCAGTTTTTCAAGGGGTGAAAAACTGTTTTTT.

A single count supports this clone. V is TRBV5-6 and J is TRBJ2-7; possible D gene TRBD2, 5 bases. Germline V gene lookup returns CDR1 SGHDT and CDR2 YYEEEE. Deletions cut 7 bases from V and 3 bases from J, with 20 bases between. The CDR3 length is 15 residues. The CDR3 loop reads CASGQGWDSVYEQYF. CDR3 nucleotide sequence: TGTGCCAGCGGCCAAGGGTGGGATAGCGTCTACGAGCAGTACTTC. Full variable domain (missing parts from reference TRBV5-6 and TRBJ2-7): DAGVTQSPTHLIKTRGQQVTLRCSPKSGHDTVSWYQQALGQGPQFIFQYYEEEERQRGNFPDRFSGHQFPNYSSELNVNALLLGDSALYLCASGQGWDSVYEQYFGPGTRLTVT.

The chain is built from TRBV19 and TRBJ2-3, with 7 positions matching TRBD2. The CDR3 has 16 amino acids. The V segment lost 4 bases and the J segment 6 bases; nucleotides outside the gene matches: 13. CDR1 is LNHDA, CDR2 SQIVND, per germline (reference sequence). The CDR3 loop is CASSSRSGAPRDTQYF. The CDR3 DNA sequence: TGTGCCAGTAGTAGCCGAAGCGGGGCCCCCAGGGATACGCAGTATTTT.

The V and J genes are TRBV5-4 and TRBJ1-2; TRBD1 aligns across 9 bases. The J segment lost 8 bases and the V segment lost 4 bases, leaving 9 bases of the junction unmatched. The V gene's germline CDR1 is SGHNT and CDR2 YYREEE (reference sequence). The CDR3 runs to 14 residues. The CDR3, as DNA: TGTGCCAGCAGCCTGGGGACAGGGAGACGCGGCTACACCTTC. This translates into CASSLGTGRRGYTF.

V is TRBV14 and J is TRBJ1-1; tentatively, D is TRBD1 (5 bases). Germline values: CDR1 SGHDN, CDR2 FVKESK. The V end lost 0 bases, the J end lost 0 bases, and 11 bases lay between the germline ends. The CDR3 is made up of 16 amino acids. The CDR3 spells CASSQDKGRVNTEAFF. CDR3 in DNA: TGTGCCAGCAGCCAAGATAAGGGCAGGGTGAACACTGAAGCTTTCTTT.

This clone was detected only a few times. The CDR3 bases are TGTGCCAGCAGCTTGGCTCAGGGGAGCTCCTACAATGAGCAGTTCTTC. This sequence encodes CASSLAQGSSYNEQFF. The J gene is TRBJ2-1, the V gene TRBV5-6; TRBD1 might be the D (6 bases). CDR3 length: 16 residues. V was clipped by 0 bases and J by 0 bases, with 10 bases between them. Germline CDR1 and CDR2: SGHDT and YYEEEE.

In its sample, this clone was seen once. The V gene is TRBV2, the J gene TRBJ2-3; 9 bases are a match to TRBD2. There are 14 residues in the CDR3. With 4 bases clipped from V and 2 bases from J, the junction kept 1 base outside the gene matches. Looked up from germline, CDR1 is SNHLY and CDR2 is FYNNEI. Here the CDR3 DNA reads TGTGCCAGCAGTGCTAGCGGGGCCACAGATACGCAGTATTTT. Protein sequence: CASSASGATDTQYF.

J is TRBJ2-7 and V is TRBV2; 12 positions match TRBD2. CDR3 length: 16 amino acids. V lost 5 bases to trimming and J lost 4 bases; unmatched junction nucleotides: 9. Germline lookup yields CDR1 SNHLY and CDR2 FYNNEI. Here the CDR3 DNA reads TGTGCCAGCAGTCCTAGGACTAGCGGGGTTCGTTACGAGCAGTACTTC. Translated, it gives CASSPRTSGVRYEQYF.

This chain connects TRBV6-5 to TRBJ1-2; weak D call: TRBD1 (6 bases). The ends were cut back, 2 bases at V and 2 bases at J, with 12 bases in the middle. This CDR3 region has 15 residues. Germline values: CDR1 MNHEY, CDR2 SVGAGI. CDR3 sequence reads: CASSYAGASNYGYTF. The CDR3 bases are TGTGCCAGCAGTTACGCAGGGGCCTCAAACTATGGCTACACCTTC.

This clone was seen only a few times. In DNA, the CDR3 is TGCAGCGTTCGCGGTGGGTTAACTGAAGCTTTCTTT. Translating gives CSVRGGLTEAFF. The chain joins TRBV29-1 to TRBJ1-1; no firm D call. CDR1 SQVTM and CDR2 ANQGSEA come from the germline V gene. The CDR3 has 12 amino acids. The V and J ends lost 5 bases and 5 bases respectively, with 12 bases between them.

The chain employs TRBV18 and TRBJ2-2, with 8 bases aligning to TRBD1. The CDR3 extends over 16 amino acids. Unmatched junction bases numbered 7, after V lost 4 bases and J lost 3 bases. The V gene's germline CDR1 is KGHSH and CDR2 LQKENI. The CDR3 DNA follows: TGTGCCAGCTCACTAACAGGGGGTACGGACACCGGGGAGCTGTTTTTT. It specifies CASSLTGGTDTGELFF.

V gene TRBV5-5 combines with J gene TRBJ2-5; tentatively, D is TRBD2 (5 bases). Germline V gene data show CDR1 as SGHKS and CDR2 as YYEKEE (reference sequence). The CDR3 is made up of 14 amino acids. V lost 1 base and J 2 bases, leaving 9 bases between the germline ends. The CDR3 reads CASSLRGNQETQYF. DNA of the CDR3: TGTGCCAGCAGCTTGCGGGGAAATCAAGAGACCCAGTACTTC. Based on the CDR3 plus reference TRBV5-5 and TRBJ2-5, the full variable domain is DAGVTQSPTHLIKTRGQQVTLRCSPISGHKSVSWYQQVLGQGPQFIFQYYEKEERGRGNFPDRFSARQFPNYSSELNVNALLLGDSALYLCASSLRGNQETQYFGPGTRLLVL.

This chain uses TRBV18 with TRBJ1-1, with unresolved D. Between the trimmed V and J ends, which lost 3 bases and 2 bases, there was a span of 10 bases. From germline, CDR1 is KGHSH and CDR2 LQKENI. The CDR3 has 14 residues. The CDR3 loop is CASSPRSGNTEAFF. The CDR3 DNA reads TGTGCCAGCTCACCCCGGTCGGGAAACACTGAAGCTTTCTTT.

The CDR3 DNA reads as TGTGCCAGCAGCCCCGGGATCGGGTCTAATGAAAAACTGTTTTTT. Protein: CASSPGIGSNEKLFF. The rearrangement uses TRBV7-2 and TRBJ1-4, with no clear D. This CDR3 comprises 15 residues. CDR1 and CDR2 from the germline V gene are SGHTA and FQGNSA. Trimming took 5 bases from V and 3 from J, leaving 13 bases between them.

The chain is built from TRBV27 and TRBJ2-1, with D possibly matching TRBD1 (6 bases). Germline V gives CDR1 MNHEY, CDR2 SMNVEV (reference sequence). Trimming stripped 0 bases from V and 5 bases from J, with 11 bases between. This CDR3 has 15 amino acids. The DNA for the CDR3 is TGTGCCAGCAGTTTATCTCGGACAGCCAACAATGAGCAGTTCTTC. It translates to CASSLSRTANNEQFF.

In DNA, the CDR3 is TGTGCCAGCCCGGGACAGAAGAATCAGCCCCAGCATTTT. Protein: CASPGQKNQPQHF. The rearrangement joins TRBV6-5 to TRBJ1-5; 7 nucleotides align to TRBD1. The CDR3 loop spans 13 amino acids. J gave up 4 bases and V 8 bases, and 5 bases lay outside the gene matches. Germline-derived CDR1 and CDR2 are MNHEY and SVGAGI.

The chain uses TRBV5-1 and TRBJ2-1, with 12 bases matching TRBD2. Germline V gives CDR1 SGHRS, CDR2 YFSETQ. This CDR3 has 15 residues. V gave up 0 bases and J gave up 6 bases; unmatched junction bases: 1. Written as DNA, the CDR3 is TGCGCCAGCAGCTTGGGGGGACTAGCGGGCAATGAGCAGTTCTTC. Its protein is CASSLGGLAGNEQFF.

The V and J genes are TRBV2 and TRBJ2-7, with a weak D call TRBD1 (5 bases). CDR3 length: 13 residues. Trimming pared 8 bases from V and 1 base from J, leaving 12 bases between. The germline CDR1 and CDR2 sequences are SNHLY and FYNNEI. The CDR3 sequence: CASSRAGSYEQYF. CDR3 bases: TGTGCCAGCTCACGGGCAGGGTCCTACGAGCAGTACTTC.

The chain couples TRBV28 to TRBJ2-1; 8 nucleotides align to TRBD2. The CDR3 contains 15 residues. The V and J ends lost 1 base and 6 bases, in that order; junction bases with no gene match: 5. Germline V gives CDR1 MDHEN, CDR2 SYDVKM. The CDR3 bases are TGTGCCAGCAGTTTATACGGGAGGGCCCTCAATGAGCAGTTCTTC. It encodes CASSLYGRALNEQFF.

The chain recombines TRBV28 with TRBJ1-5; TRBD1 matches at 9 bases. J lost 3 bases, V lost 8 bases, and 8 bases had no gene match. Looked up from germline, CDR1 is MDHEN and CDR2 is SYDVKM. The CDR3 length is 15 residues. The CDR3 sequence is CASGGQGIYNQPQHF. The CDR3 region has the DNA TGTGCCAGCGGGGGACAGGGTATTTACAATCAGCCCCAGCATTTT.

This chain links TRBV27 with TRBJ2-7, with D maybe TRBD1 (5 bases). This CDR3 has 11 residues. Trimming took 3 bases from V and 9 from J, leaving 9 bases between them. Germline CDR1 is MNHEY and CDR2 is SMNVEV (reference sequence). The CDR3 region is CASSLKGAQYF. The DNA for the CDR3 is TGTGCCAGCAGTTTGAAAGGGGCGCAGTACTTC.

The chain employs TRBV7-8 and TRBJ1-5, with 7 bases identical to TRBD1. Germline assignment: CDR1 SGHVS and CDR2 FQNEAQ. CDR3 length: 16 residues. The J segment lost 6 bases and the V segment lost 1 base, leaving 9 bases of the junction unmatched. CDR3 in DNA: TGTGCCAGCAGCTTAGAAGGTATACAGGGGCGTCAGCCCCAGCATTTT. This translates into CASSLEGIQGRQPQHF.

CDR3 coding DNA: TGTGCCAGCAGTTTTAGGGGCCTTCTGGACGAGCAGTACTTC. This encodes CASSFRGLLDEQYF. The rearrangement joins TRBV27 to TRBJ2-7, with D perhaps matching TRBD1 (5 bases). This CDR3 is 14 amino acids long. Trimming left V 3 bases short and J 5 bases short, with 14 bases between. CDR1 MNHEY and CDR2 SMNVEV come from the germline V gene (reference sequence).

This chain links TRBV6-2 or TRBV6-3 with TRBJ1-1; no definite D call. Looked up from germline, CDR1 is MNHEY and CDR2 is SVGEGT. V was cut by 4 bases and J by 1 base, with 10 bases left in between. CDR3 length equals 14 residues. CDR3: CASSFRRRNTEAFF. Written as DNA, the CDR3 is TGTGCCAGCAGTTTCAGACGGAGGAACACTGAAGCTTTCTTT.

The CDR3 nucleotides read TGTGCCAGCAGCGGTCCGACTAGCGGGAGGTTGTTGGACACCGGGGAGCTGTTTTTT. This gives the protein CASSGPTSGRLLDTGELFF. The chain has TRBV2 and TRBJ2-2; TRBD2 aligns across 13 bases. This CDR3 has 19 residues. The J segment lost 3 bases and the V segment lost 6 bases, leaving 13 bases of the junction unmatched. Per germline, CDR1 SNHLY and CDR2 FYNNEI.

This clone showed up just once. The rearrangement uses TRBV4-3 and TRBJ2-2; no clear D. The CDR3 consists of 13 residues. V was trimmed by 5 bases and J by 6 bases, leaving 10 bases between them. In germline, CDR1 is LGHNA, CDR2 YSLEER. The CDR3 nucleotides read TGCGCCAGCAGCGAATACTCCCCCGGGGAGCTGTTTTTT. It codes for CASSEYSPGELFF.